This T cell receptor (beta chain) was found in a study of cytomegalovirus exposure and HLA in healthy donors (TCRdb year 2017). Describing the broader study: An earlier analysis of 587 of the donors reported about 290 Gb of sequence data and around 120 million unique TCR beta sequences from 150 million to 200 million T cells. Besides the first cohort of roughly 660 subjects, a separate validation cohort made up of around 120 different subjects was used. To predict cytomegalovirus infection status, the study combined high-throughput TCR immunosequencing, statistical association of individual TCRs with disease status, and machine learning. The T cell repertoires of several hundred subjects were profiled by immunosequencing and related to cytomegalovirus serostatus. Of the roughly 410 genotyped donors, 75% to 85% were placed in the genetic ancestry cluster associated with self-reported Caucasian donors. The number of typed donors differed by locus: 629-630 for A, B, C, DRB1 and DQB1; some 500 for DQA1; about 600 for DPA1; and about 470 for DPB1. To study patterns of TCR occurrence, a later analysis re-analyzed previously published TCR beta repertoires from around 670 donors and added high-resolution HLA genotyping. Roughly 310 gigabases of sequencing data and tens of millions of unique TCR sequences were included in an early release covering around 650 HLA-typed donors. In the later analysis, no new phenotypic data were used to find candidate immune exposures; instead, reliance was placed on TCR beta sequences and their occurrence across donors. The study was designed to test whether signatures of past pathogen exposure could be identified by cataloging public T cell receptors. Four to six DR-DQ haplotypes were handled as single units for association and clustering, since linkage in the cohort was strong. A later genetic analysis took genome-wide SNP genotypes for about 55% of the 666 donors and used that subset as a discovery cohort. Among a few hundred genotyped donors of the cohort, an average of about 240,000 unique TCR beta nucleotide sequences were sequenced per donor, roughly 20% of them non-productive. In an earlier analysis of 587 of the donors, high-throughput TCR beta sequencing was used to judge whether each TCR beta V gene segment behaved as functional or pseudogenic. Donor age, sex, ethnicity and CMV serostatus were compiled together with the repertoire data. All discovery cohort repertoires had been generated on a single sequencing platform. Both class I and class II loci were covered by HLA typing, at four-digit resolution.

Its CDR3 holds 13 amino acids, cysteine through phenylalanine. Of all the DNA, just the CDR3 is kept, 39 bases in frame from base 1. Library preparation was by the immunoSEQ multiplex PCR assay. For the multiplex PCR, a mixture combining 60 forward primers for TCR Vbeta segments and 13 reverse primers for TCR Jbeta segments was used. The CDR3 region of rearranged TCR beta genes was amplified from genomic DNA by a multiplex PCR assay. The amplified TCR beta libraries were sequenced on the Illumina HiSeq System as 87-base-pair reads. The authors processed their data as follows. In a later analysis, roughly 80 million unique TCR beta chains were counted across the roughly 700 repertoires, and roughly 9.9 million of these chains were shared by at least two donors. Raw reads were error-corrected and collapsed into unique sequences with a nearest-neighbor algorithm that merged closely related sequences to remove PCR and sequencing errors. V, D and J gene segments were assigned by aligning CDR3 sequences to IMGT reference sequences. For a sequence to be retained, a match of at least six nucleotides was required to both a V gene segment and a J gene segment. A rearrangement counted as productive if the CDR3 had no stop codons and remained in frame with V and J, and every other rearrangement counted as non-productive. Following IMGT convention, CDR3 was defined as the stretch from the second conserved V-encoded cysteine up to the conserved J-encoded phenylalanine. The earlier analysis of roughly 590 of the donors excluded sequences that lacked an unambiguous match to a single V gene segment. An earlier analysis of some 610 of the donors called V segments functional above 56.7% productive rearrangements and segregating when the between-donor standard deviation exceeded 5%. A statistical classification framework was built to diagnose cytomegalovirus status from the catalog of TCR beta chain sequences. In a later analysis, V and J genes were assigned by comparing TCR nucleotide sequences against IMGT/GENE-DB human TR gene sequences. In a later analysis, CDR3 sequences and most-parsimonious VDJ recombination scenarios were assigned using the TCRdist pipeline. In a later analysis, each TCR beta chain was defined by its CDR3 amino acid sequence together with its V-gene family, and reads without a unique V-gene family were excluded. In a later analysis, approximately 640 highly shared, low-generation-probability nucleotide sequences were removed to address suspected cross-contamination and a sequencing artifact. A later analysis calculated a clonal expansion index for each public chain from normalized within-repertoire ranks of inferred template counts. In a later analysis, generation probabilities were computed using a VDJ recombination model fitted to out-of-frame rearrangements, and the results were checked against IGoR. A later analysis scored TCR-TCR, TCR-HLA and TCR-CMV co-occurrence with hypergeometric tests, applying a repertoire-size bias correction to TCR pairs. In a later analysis, false discovery rates were estimated by permuting HLA or CMV assignments 20 times. In a later analysis, co-occurring TCRs were grouped using DBSCAN, and TCRdist sequence similarity was added for clustering within HLA-allele-positive subsets. Repertoires with fewer than 30,000 or more than 120,000 public chains were left out of co-occurrence clustering, as were about five repertoires with anomalous nucleotide sharing. Held by TCRdb, this immuneACCESS table contains in-frame sequences only and omits some clones. Under half of the omission traces to an unresolved V gene where checked; the cause of the rest is unknown. V, J and clone size were drawn from that table, and D and trimming were deduced from the DNA. The sample data list some 190,000 clones, and more than 80% of these were observed just once. In total, the top ten clones hold 2% to 2.5% of the sample.

In total, roughly 670 healthy bone marrow donors made up the cohort. At the time of sampling, every cohort member was nominally healthy, though immune exposures that went unrecorded were likely present. The donor was CMV seronegative and was included in the group of around 320 seronegative cohort members. A peripheral blood sample was provided by each donor, and peripheral blood mononuclear cells were used for TCR beta sequencing. Genomic DNA extraction from the blood cell samples was performed with the Qiagen DNeasy Blood Extraction Kit. In regard to this clone: Its specific antigen is unknown. Per-nucleotide qualities are absent, and no much larger clonotype sits a single base away.

Beyond this particular receptor, the publication reports: Because HLA typing was missing for some donors at each locus, association tests included only the typed subset. In a later analysis, HLA-associated TCR beta chains showed more clonal expansion and lower generation probabilities than non-associated chains that were equally common. Several of the top co-occurrence clusters appeared to be linked to parvovirus B19, influenza, CMV and Epstein-Barr virus, according to a later analysis. When HLA alleles, especially DR and DQ, strongly co-occurred, TCR associations were difficult to assign to individual alleles. According to a later genetic analysis, donors in an Asian-associated ancestry cluster had fewer N-insertions in productive TCRs than the roughly 670-donor mean. Only TCR beta chains were sequenced in this cohort, and the absence of alpha or paired-chain data limited detectable features. A further reported finding was that TCR beta sequences accurately predicted the HLA-A and HLA-B alleles for most subjects in the first cohort. Specific HLA alleles were associated with around 18,000 TCR beta sequences at a false discovery rate of 0.05 in a later analysis. Across donors, most TCR sequences were observed very rarely, whereas some public TCRs were present in many individuals. V-gene and J-gene trimming of TCR beta chains was associated with a missense DCLRE1C variant in a later genetic analysis, and the association was replicated in an independent cohort. Broadly in line with IMGT annotations, most TCR beta V segments showed up in productive rearrangements about 90% or about 30% of the time in an earlier analysis of 450 to 600 of the donors. A total of 150 or so TCR beta chains were listed by the study as associated with cytomegalovirus. Some IMGT-functional V segments, including TRBV6-2 and TRBV6-3, could not be distinguished by the 87-base-pair reads and were therefore excluded. Correlated functional status among segregating V segments might reflect linkage disequilibrium, but an unknown experimental factor could not be ruled out. A later analysis found that most CMV-associated TCR beta chains appeared HLA-restricted, with HLA associations seemingly driven largely by CMV exposure. For the cohort, immune exposure information was limited to CMV serostatus. In a later analysis, the rate of TCR association differed among HLA loci, with DRB1 alleles having the most associated TCRs and HLA-C alleles having the fewest. Sequencing depth was assumed to be roughly uniform across donors in the presence/absence analyses, though that assumption may not hold. Because counts were too low, 15 to 20 rarely observed V segments, including chromosome 9 orphons, were excluded from the earlier analysis of around 590 of the donors. In vitro tests confirmed that a few of the cytomegalovirus-associated TCR beta chains recognize cytomegalovirus antigens. Cytomegalovirus status was reported to be diagnosed by the classifier with high specificity and sensitivity in both the original and validation cohorts. The authors suggested that the approach could potentially be extended to other disease states and immunological phenotypes. A group of highly shared sequence variants was considered likely to be a technical artifact of the sequencing pipeline.

The chain uses TRBV21-1 and TRBJ1-6; the DNA was not used to check the table's D call, TRBD1. TRBV21-1 is a pseudogene locus. Sequencing used PBMCs. This TCR came from a male donor in good health and CMV-seronegative. The CDR3 sequence is CASQHRNVPPLHF. The nucleotides read TGTGCCAGCCAACACAGAAACGTTCCACCCCTCCACTTT.